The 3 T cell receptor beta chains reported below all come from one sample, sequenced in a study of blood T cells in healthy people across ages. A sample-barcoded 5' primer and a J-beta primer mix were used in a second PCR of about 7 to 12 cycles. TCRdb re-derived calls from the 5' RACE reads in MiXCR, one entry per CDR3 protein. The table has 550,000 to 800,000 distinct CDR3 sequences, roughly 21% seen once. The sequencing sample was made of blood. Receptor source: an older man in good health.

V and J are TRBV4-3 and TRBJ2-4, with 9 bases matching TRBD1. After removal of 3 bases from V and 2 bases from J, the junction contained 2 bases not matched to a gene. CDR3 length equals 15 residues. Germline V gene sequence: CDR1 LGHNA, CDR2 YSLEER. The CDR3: CASSQDRGTKNIQYF. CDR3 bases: TGCGCCAGCAGCCAGGACAGGGGAACCAAAAACATTCAGTACTTC.

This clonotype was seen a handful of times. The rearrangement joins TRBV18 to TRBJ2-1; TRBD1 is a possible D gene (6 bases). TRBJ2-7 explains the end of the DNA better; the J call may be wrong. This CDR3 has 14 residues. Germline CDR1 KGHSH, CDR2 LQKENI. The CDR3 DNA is TGTGCCAGCTCACCAACACAGGGTACCGACGAGCAGTACTTC. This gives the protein CASSPTQGTDEQYF.

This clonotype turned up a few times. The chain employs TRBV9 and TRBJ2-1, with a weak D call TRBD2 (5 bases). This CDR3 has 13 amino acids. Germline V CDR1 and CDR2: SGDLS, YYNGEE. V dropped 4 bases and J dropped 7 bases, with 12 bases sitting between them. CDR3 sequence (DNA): TGTGCCAGCAGCCCCCCCCGGGGAAATGAGCAGTTCTTC. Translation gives CASSPPRGNEQFF.